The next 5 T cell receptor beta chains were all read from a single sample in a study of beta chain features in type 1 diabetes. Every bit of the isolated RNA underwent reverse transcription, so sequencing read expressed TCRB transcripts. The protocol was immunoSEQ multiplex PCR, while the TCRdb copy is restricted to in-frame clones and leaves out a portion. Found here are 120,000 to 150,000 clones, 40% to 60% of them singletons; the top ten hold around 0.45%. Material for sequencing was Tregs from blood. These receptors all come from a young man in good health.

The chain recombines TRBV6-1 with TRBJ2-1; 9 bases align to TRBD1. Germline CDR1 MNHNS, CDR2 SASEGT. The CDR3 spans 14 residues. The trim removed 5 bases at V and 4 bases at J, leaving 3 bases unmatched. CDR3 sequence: CASSRDRAYNEQFF. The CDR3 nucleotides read TGTGCCAGCAGTCGGGACAGGGCGTACAATGAGCAGTTCTTC.

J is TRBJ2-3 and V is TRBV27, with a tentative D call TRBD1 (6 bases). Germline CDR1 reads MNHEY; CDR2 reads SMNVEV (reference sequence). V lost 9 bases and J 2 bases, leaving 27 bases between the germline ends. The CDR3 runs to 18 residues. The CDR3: CASGLRFFWGRDTDTQYF. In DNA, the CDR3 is TGTGCCAGTGGACTGCGGTTCTTTTGGGGGCGCGACACAGATACGCAGTATTTT.

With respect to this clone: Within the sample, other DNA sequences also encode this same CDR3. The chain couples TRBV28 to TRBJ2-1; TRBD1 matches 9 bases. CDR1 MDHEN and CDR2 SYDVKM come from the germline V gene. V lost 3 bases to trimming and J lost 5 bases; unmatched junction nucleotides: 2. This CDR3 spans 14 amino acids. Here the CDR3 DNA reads TGTGCCAGCAGTTTGGGACAGGGAAACAATGAGCAGTTCTTC. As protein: CASSLGQGNNEQFF.

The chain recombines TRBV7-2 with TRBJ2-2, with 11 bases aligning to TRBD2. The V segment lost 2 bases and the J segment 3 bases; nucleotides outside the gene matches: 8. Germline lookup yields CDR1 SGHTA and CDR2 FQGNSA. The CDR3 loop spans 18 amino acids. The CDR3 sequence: CASSLLAGGGGYTGELFF. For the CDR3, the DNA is TGTGCCAGCAGCTTACTAGCGGGGGGAGGTGGTTACACCGGGGAGCTGTTTTTT. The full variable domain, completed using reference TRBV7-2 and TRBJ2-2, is GAGVSQSPSNKVTEKGKDVELRCDPISGHTALYWYRQSLGQGLEFLIYFQGNSAPDKSGLPSDRFSAERTGGSVSTLTIQRTQQEDSAVYLCASSLLAGGGGYTGELFFGEGSRLTVL.

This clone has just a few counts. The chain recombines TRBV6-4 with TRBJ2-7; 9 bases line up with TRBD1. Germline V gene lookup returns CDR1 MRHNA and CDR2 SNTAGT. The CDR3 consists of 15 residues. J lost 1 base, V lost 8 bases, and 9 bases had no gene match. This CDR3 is CASPGQGGVSYEQYF. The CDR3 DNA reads TGTGCCAGCCCGGGACAGGGCGGGGTTTCCTACGAGCAGTACTTC.